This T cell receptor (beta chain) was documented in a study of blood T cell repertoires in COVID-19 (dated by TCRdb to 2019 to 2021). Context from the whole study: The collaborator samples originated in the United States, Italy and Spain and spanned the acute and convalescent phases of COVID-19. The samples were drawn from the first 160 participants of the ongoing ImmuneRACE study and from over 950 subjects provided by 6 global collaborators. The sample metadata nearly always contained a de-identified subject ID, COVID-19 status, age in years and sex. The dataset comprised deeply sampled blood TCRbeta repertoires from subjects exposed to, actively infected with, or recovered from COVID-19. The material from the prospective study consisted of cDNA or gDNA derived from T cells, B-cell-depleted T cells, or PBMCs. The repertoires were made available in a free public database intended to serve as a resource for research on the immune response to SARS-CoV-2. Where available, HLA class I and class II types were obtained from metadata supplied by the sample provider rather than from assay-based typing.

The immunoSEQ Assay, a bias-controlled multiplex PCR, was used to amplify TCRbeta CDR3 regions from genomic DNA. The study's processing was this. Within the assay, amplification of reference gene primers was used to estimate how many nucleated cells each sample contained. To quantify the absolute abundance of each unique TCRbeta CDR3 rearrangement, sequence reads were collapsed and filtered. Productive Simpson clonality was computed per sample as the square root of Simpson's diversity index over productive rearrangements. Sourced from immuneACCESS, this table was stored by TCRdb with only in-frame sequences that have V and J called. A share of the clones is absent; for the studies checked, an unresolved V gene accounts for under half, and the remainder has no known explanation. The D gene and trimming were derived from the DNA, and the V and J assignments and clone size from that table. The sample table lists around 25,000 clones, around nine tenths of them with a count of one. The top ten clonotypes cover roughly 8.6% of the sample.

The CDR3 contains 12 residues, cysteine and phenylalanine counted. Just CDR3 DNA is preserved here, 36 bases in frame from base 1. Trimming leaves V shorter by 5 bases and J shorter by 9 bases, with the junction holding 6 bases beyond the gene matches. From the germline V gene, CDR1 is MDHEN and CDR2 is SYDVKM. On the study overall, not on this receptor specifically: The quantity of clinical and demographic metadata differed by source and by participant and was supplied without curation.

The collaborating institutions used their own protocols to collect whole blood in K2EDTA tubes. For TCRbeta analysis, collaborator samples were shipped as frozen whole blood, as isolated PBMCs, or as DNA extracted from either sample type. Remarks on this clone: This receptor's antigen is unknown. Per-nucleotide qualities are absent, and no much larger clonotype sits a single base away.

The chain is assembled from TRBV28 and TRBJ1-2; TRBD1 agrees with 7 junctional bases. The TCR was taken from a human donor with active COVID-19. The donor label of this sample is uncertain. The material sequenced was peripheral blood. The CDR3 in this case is CASSTLQGRYTF. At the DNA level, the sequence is TGTGCCAGCAGTACCCTACAGGGGCGCTACACCTTC.